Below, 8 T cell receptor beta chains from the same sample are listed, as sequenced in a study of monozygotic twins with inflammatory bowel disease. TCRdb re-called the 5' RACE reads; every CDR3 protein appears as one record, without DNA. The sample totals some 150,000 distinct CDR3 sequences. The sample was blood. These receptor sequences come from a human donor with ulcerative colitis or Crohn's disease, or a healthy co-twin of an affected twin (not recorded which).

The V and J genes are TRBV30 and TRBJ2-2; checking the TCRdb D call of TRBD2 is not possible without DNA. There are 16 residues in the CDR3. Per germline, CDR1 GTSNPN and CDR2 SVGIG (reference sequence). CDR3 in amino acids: CAWSKSGRASTGELFF.

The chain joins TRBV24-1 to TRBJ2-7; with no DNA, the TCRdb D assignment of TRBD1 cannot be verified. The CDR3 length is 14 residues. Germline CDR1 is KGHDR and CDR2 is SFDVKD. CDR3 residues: CATSDGTGPYEQYF.

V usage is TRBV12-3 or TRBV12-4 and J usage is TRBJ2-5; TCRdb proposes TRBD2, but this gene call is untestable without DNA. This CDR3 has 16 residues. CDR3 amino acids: CASSFRAGGFQETQYF.

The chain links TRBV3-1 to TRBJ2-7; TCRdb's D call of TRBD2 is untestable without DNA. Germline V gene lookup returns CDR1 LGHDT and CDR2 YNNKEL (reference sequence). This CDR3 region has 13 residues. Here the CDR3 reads CASSQDPTSAGYF.

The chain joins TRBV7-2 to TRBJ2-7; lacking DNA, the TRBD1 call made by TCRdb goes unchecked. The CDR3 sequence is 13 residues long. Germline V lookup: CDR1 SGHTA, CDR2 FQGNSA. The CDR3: CASRERTGYEQYF.

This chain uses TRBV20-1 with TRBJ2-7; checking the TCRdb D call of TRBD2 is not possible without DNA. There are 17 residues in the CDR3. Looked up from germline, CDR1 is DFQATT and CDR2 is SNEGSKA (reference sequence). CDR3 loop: CSGRTATSGTSSYEQYF.

The CDR3 protein is CASSSYDVPREQYF. The rearrangement joins TRBV28 to TRBJ2-7; without DNA, the TCRdb call of TRBD1 cannot be checked. Germline CDR1 and CDR2: MDHEN and SYDVKM. This CDR3 has 14 residues. Full variable domain (missing parts from reference TRBV28 and TRBJ2-7): DVKVTQSSRYLVKRTGEKVFLECVQDMDHENMFWYRQDPGLGLRLIYFSYDVKMKEKGDIPEGYSVSREKKERFSLILESASTNQTSMYLCASSSYDVPREQYFGPGTRLTVT.

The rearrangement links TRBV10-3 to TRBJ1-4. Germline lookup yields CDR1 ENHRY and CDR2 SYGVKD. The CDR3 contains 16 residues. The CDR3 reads CAISESADTTNEKLFF.